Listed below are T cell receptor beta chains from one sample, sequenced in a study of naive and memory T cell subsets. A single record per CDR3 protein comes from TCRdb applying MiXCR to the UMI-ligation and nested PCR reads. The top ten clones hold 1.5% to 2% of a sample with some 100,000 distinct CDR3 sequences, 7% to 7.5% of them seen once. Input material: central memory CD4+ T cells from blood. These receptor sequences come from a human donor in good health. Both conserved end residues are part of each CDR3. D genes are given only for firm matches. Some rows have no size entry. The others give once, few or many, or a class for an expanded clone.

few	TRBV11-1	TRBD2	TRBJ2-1	CASSFGLAGTYNEQFF	TGTGCCAGCAGCTTCGGACTAGCGGGTACCTACAATGAGCAGTTCTTC
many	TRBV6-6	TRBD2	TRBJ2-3	CASSYSLKASGRPDTQYF	TGTGCCAGCAGTTACTCTTTAAAGGCTAGCGGGCGCCCAGATACGCAGTATTTT
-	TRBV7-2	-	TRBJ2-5	CASSLAPRLEETQYF	TGTGCCAGCAGCTTAGCGCCAAGGTTGGAAGAGACCCAGTACTTC
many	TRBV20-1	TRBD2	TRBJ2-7	CSANGLAGLYEQYF	TGCAGTGCGAACGGACTAGCGGGACTGTACGAGCAGTACTTC
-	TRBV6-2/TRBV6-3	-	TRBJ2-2	CASSRGTDTGELFF	TGTGCCAGCAGTCGCGGGACAGACACCGGGGAGCTGTTTTTT
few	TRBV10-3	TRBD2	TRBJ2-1	CAISDSGGHNEQFF	TGTGCCATCAGTGATAGCGGGGGTCACAATGAGCAGTTCTTC
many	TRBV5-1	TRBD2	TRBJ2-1	CASSRGLAGVRNEQFF	TGCGCCAGCAGCAGGGGACTAGCGGGAGTTCGCAATGAGCAGTTCTTC
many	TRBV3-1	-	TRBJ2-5	CASSQGVTGQETQYF	TGTGCCAGCAGCCAAGGGGTCACAGGGCAAGAGACCCAGTACTTC
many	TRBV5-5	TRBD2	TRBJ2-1	CASSIGLAPYNEQFF	TGTGCCAGCAGCATAGGACTAGCCCCCTACAATGAGCAGTTCTTC
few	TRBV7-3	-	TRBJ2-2	CASSMSGANTGELFF	TGTGCCAGCAGCATGTCCGGAGCGAACACCGGGGAGCTGTTTTTT
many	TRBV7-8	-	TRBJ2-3	CASSPGADTQYF	TGTGCCAGCAGCCCCGGCGCAGATACGCAGTATTTT
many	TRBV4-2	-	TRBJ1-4	CASSRGDATNEKLFF	TGTGCCAGCAGCCGAGGGGATGCAACTAATGAAAAACTGTTTTTT
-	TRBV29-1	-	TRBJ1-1	CSAQRGSVNEAFF	TGCAGCGCCCAAAGGGGGTCCGTGAATGAAGCTTTCTTT
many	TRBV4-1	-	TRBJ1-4	CASSQAWKEKLFF	TGCGCCAGCAGCCAAGCCTGGAAAGAAAAACTGTTTTTT
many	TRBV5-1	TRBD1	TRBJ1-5	CASIFRDRFDNQPQHF	TGCGCCAGCATATTTCGGGACAGGTTTGACAATCAGCCCCAGCATTTT
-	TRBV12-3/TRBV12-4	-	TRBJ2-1	CASSYPDSYNEQFF	TGTGCCAGCAGTTACCCAGACTCCTACAATGAGCAGTTCTTC
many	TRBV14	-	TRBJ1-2	CASSPHGGRSYGYTF	TGTGCCAGCAGCCCCCACGGGGGCAGAAGCTATGGCTACACCTTC
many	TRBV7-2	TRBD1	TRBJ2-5	CASSLLRPGTGKETQYF	TGTGCCAGCAGCCTCCTCCGGCCCGGGACAGGGAAAGAGACCCAGTACTTC
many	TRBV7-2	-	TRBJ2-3	CASSLDLGGPDTQYF	TGTGCCAGCAGCCTGGACTTGGGGGGACCAGATACGCAGTATTTT
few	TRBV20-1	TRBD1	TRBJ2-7	CSAKDRVYEQYF	TGCAGTGCCAAGGACAGGGTCTACGAGCAGTACTTC
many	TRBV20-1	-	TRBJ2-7	CSARVRSASSYEQYF	TGCAGTGCTCGCGTTAGGAGCGCGTCCTCCTACGAGCAGTACTTC
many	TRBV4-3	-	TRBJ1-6	CASSQAGTVNSPLHF	TGCGCCAGCAGCCAAGCAGGGACGGTTAATTCACCCCTCCACTTT
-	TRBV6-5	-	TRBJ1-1	CASSESGSHTEAFF	TGTGCCAGCAGTGAATCGGGATCCCACACTGAAGCTTTCTTT
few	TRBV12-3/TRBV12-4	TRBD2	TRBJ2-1	CASRPSGSYNEQFF	TGTGCCAGCAGACCTAGCGGGAGTTACAATGAGCAGTTCTTC
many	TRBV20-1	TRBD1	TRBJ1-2	CSARDVRDSEHGYTF	TGCAGTGCTAGAGACGTACGGGACAGTGAGCATGGCTACACCTTC
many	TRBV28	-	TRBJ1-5	CASSFLGRNSNQPQHF	TGTGCCAGCAGTTTTTTGGGGAGAAATAGCAATCAGCCCCAGCATTTT
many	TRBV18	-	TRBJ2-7	CASAMTEYHEQYF	TGTGCCAGCGCAATGACAGAGTACCACGAGCAGTACTTC
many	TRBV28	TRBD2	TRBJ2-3	CASSPRIGGGELTDTQYF	TGTGCCAGCAGTCCTAGGATCGGCGGGGGGGAATTAACAGATACGCAGTATTTT
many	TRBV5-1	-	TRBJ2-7	CASSLSFGQFSYEQYF	TGCGCCAGCAGCTTGTCCTTCGGACAGTTCTCCTACGAGCAGTACTTC
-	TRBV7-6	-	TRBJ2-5	CAIPIGIKETQYF	TGTGCCATCCCCATTGGGATAAAAGAGACCCAGTACTTC
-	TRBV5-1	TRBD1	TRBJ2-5	CASSLAAGGSKTQYF	TGCGCCAGCAGCTTGGCGGCAGGGGGCTCGAAGACCCAGTACTTC
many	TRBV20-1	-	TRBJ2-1	CSARRGGNEQFF	TGCAGTGCTAGACGCGGTGGCAATGAGCAGTTCTTC
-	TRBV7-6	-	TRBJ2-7	CASSSQGGYEQYF	TGTGCCAGCAGCTCGCAGGGTGGCTACGAGCAGTACTTC
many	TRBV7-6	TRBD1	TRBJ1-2	CASSPGGTDYGYTF	TGTGCCAGCAGCCCGGGAGGGACAGACTATGGCTACACCTTC
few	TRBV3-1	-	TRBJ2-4	CASSQEVSKNIQYF	TGTGCCAGCAGCCAGGAAGTTTCCAAAAACATTCAGTACTTC
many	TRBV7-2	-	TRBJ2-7	CASSFYGNEQYF	TGTGCCAGCAGCTTCTACGGGAACGAGCAGTACTTC
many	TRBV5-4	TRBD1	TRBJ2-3	CASSPDRGGVRTDTQYF	TGTGCCAGCAGCCCCGACAGGGGCGGGGTAAGGACAGATACGCAGTATTTT
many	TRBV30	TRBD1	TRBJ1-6	CAWSRGGSSYNSPLHF	TGTGCCTGGTCCAGGGGGGGCAGCTCCTATAATTCACCCCTCCACTTT
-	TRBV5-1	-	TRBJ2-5	CASSPSWAGETQYF	TGCGCCAGCTCCCCCTCATGGGCGGGAGAGACCCAGTACTTC
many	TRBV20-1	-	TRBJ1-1	CSASSLYRAEHSEAFF	TGCAGTGCTAGTAGCCTTTACAGGGCCGAACATTCTGAAGCTTTCTTT
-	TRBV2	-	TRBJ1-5	CASRVAGGRDQPQHF	TGTGCCAGCCGTGTGGCCGGGGGTCGAGATCAGCCCCAGCATTTT
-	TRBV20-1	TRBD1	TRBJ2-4	CSATGGIAKNIQYF	TGCAGTGCTACAGGGGGAATAGCCAAAAACATTCAGTACTTC
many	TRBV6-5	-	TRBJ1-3	CASRWGASGNTIYF	TGTGCCAGCAGGTGGGGGGCCTCTGGAAACACCATATATTTT